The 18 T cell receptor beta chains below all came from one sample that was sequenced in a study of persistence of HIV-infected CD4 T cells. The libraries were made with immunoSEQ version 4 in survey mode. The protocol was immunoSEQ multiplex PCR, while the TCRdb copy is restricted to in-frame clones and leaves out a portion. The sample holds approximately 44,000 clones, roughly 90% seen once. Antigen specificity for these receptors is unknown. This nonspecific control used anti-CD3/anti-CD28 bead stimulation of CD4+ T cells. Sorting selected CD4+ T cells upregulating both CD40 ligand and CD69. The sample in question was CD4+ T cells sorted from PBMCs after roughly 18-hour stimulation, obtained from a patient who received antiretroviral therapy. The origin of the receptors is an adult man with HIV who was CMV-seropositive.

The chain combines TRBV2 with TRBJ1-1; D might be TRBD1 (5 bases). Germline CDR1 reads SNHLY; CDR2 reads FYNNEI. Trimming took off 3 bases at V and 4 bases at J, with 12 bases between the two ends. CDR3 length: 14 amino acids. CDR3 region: CASSEQERGTEAFF. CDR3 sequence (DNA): TGTGCCAGCAGTGAGCAGGAAAGGGGCACTGAAGCTTTCTTT.

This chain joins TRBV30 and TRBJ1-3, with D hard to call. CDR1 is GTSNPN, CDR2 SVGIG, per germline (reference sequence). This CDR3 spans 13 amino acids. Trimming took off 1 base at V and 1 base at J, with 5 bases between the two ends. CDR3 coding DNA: TGTGCCTGGAGTGGGCTATCTGGAAACACCATATATTTT. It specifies CAWSGLSGNTIYF.

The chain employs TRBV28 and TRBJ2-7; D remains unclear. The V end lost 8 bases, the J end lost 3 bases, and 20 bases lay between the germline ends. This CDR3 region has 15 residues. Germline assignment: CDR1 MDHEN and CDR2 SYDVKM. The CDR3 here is CASWGNVRSGYEQYF. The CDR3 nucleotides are TGTGCCAGCTGGGGAAATGTCCGGAGTGGCTACGAGCAGTACTTC.

The CDR3 is CASSSLRQGHVLTF. The CDR3 DNA sequence: TGTGCCAGCAGTTCGTTAAGACAGGGACACGTCCTGACTTTC. J is TRBJ2-6 and V is TRBV27, with 7 bases matching TRBD1. V was pared by 4 bases and J by 11 bases, with 8 bases of the junction left unmatched. Germline V gene lookup returns CDR1 MNHEY and CDR2 SMNVEV (reference sequence). There are 14 residues in the CDR3.

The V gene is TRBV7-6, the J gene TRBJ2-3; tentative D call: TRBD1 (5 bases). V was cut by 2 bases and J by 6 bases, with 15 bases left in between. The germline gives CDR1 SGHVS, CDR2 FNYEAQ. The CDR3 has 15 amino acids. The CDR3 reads CASSLKAGLFDTQYF. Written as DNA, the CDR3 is TGTGCCAGCAGCTTAAAGGCAGGGCTCTTTGATACGCAGTATTTT. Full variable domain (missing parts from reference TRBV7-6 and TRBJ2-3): GAGVSQSPRYKVTKRGQDVALRCDPISGHVSLYWYRQALGQGPEFLTYFNYEAQQDKSGLPNDRFSAERPEGSISTLTIQRTEQRDSAMYRCASSLKAGLFDTQYFGPGTRLTVL.

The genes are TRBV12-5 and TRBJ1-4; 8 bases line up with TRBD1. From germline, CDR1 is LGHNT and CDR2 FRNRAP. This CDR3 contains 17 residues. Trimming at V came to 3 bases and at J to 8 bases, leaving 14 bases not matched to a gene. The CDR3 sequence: CASGLPPGQGRREKLFF. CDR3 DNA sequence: TGTGCTAGTGGTTTACCCCCTGGACAGGGCAGGCGGGAAAAACTGTTTTTT.

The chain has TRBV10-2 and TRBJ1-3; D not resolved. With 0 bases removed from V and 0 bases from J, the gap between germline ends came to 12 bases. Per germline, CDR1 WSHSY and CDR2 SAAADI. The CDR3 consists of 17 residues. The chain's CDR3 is CASSESKGGSSGNTIYF. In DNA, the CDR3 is TGCGCCAGCAGTGAGTCGAAAGGCGGATCCTCTGGAAACACCATATATTTT.

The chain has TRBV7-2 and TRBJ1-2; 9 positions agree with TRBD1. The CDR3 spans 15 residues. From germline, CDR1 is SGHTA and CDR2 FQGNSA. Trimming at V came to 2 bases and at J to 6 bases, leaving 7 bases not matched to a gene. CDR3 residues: CASSLTVRQGDGYTF. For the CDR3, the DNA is TGTGCCAGCAGCTTAACAGTCAGACAGGGGGATGGCTACACCTTC.

CDR3 in amino acids: CASSLGWPYSNQPQHF. CDR3 coding DNA: TGTGCCAGCAGTCTTGGCTGGCCTTATAGCAATCAGCCCCAGCATTTT. The chain links TRBV27 to TRBJ1-5; D is undetermined. Germline lookup yields CDR1 MNHEY and CDR2 SMNVEV (reference sequence). V was cut by 5 bases and J by 0 bases, with 14 bases left in between. The CDR3 covers 16 residues.

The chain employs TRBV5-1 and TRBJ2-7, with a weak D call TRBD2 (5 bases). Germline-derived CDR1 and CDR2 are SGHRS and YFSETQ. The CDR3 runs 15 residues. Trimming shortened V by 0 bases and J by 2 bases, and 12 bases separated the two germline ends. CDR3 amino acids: CASSLGSGSAYEQYF. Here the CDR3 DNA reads TGCGCCAGCAGCTTGGGATCGGGGTCGGCCTACGAGCAGTACTTC.

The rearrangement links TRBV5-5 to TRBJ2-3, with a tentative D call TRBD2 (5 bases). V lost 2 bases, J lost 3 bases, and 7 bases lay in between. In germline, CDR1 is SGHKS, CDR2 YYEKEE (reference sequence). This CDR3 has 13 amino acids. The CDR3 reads CASSFQRTDTQYF. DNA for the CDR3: TGTGCCAGCAGCTTCCAGCGGACAGATACGCAGTATTTT.

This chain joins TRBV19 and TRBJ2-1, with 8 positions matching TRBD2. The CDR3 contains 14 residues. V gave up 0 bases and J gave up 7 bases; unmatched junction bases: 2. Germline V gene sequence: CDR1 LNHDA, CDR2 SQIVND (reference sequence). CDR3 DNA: TGTGCCAGTAGTATAGAAGGGACTAGAAATGAGCAGTTCTTC. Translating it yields CASSIEGTRNEQFF.

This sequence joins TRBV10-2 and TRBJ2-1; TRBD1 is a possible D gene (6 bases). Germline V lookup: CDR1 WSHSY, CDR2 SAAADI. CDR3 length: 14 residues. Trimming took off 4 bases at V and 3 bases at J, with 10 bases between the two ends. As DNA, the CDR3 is TGCGCCAGCAGTGCGACGACAGGCTACAATGAGCAGTTCTTC. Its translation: CASSATTGYNEQFF.

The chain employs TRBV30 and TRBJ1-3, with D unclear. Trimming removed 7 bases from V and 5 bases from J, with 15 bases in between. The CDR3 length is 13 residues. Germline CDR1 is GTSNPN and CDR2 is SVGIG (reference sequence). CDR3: CASSGPERNTIYF. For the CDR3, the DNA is TGTGCCTCCTCCGGACCTGAACGAAACACCATATATTTT.

DNA for the CDR3: TGTGCCAGCAGTGGAGCGGGTCACACAGATACGCAGTATTTT. It is translated as CASSGAGHTDTQYF. The chain combines TRBV28 with TRBJ2-3, with D perhaps matching TRBD2 (6 bases). The CDR3 runs to 14 residues. Germline values: CDR1 MDHEN, CDR2 SYDVKM. V lost 5 bases and J lost 2, with 11 bases in between.

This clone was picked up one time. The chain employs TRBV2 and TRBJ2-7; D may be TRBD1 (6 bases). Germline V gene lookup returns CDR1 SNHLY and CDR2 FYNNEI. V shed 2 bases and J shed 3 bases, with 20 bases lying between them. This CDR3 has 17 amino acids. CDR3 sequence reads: CASSESSPSRGGYEQYF. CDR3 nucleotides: TGTGCCAGCAGTGAATCCTCCCCCAGCAGGGGCGGCTACGAGCAGTACTTC.

CDR3 residues: CASRYGSGGALNEQFF. The CDR3 DNA sequence: TGTGCCAGCAGATACGGAAGCGGGGGGGCCTTAAATGAGCAGTTCTTC. The V call is TRBV14, the J call TRBJ2-1, with TRBD2 identical over 10 bases. The V gene end was trimmed by 6 bases and the J gene end by 7 bases; junction bases not matched to a gene: 12. There are 16 residues in the CDR3. Germline CDR1 is SGHDN and CDR2 is FVKESK.

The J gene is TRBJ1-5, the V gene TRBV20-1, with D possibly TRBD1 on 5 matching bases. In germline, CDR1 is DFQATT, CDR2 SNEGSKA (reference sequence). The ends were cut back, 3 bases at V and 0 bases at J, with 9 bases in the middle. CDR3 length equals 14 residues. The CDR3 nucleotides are TGCAGTGCTAGTAGGGACTTTAGCAATCAGCCCCAGCATTTT. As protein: CSASRDFSNQPQHF.